This T cell receptor (beta chain) appears in the sequencing data of a study of cytomegalovirus exposure and HLA in healthy donors. PCR primers comprised 60 Vbeta and 13 Jbeta primers. TCRdb's copy holds only in-frame clones and misses some; the assay was immunoSEQ multiplex PCR. This sample has around 150,000 clones, with roughly 73% found just once. This CDR3 has 14 amino acids. In germline, CDR1 is KGHSH, CDR2 LQKENI. V was trimmed by 2 bases and J by 5 bases, leaving 12 bases between them. What was sequenced was PBMCs. The chain has TRBV18 and TRBJ2-5; D is possibly TRBD2 (6 bases). The sequence was collected from a male donor in good health and CMV-seronegative. The CDR3 nucleotides read TGTGCCAGCTCACCAAGGAGGGTTGGGGAGACCCAGTACTTC. Its translation is CASSPRRVGETQYF.